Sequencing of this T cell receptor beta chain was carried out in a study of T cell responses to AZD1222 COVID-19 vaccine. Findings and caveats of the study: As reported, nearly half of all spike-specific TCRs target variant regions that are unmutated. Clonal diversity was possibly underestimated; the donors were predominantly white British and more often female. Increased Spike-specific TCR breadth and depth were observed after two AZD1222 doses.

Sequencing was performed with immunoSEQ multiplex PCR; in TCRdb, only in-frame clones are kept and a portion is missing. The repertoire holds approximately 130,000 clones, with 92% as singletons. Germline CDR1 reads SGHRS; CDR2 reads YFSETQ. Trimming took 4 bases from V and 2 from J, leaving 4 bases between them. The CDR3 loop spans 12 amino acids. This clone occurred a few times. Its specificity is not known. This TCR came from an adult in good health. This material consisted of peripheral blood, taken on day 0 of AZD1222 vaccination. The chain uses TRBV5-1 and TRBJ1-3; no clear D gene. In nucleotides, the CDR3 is TGCGCCAGCAGCATACCTGGAAACACCATATATTTT. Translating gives CASSIPGNTIYF.